This paragraph reports one T cell receptor beta chain. Its antigen is undetermined. It was with 60 Vbeta and 13 Jbeta primers that the PCR ran. The protocol was immunoSEQ multiplex PCR, while the TCRdb copy is restricted to in-frame clones and leaves out a portion. The data hold tens of thousands of clones, with 73% observed a single time. The ends lost 3 bases at V and 7 bases at J; junction bases unmatched: 6. This CDR3 spans 13 amino acids. CDR1 is MNHEY and CDR2 is SMNVEV in the germline V gene (reference sequence). This entry comes from a study of cytomegalovirus exposure and HLA in healthy donors. Study findings and constraints: The study listed roughly 160 cytomegalovirus-associated TCR beta chains. Evidence from a later analysis indicated that most CMV-associated TCR beta chains looked HLA-restricted. A missense variant in DCLRE1C was later tied to TCR beta V- and J-gene trimming.

The specimen was PBMCs. The chain combines TRBV27 with TRBJ2-7, with TRBD2 matching 7 bases. The TCR was taken from a middle-aged man in good health and CMV-seronegative. CDR3: CASSFGGVREQYF. As DNA, the CDR3 is TGTGCCAGCAGTTTTGGGGGGGTGCGGGAGCAGTACTTC.